This TCR beta chain is drawn from a study of T cell responses to AZD1222 COVID-19 vaccine. General study points: Dominant CD4 TCR responses targeted spike regions 160-218 and 743-854. The number of AZD1222 recipients seropositive at baseline was only five to seven.

Concerning this clone itself: What it recognizes is unknown.

The data were produced by immunoSEQ multiplex PCR, yet TCRdb's version contains in-frame clones alone and is incomplete. The repertoire includes some 99,000 clones, almost 90% of them detected once, and approximately 16% sits in the top ten. The V gene lost 1 base and the J gene lost 4 bases, with 10 bases spanning the gap. This CDR3 contains 14 residues. Germline V gene lookup returns CDR1 MGHDK and CDR2 SYGVNS. The chain employs TRBV25-1 and TRBJ2-5; possibly TRBD2 for D (5 bases). The TCR comes from an adult who received the AZD1222 COVID-19 vaccine. The material sequenced was peripheral blood, taken 28 days after the second AZD1222 dose. The CDR3 loop reads CASSEFRGVETQYF. In nucleotides, the CDR3 is TGTGCCAGCAGTGAATTTCGGGGAGTAGAGACCCAGTACTTC.